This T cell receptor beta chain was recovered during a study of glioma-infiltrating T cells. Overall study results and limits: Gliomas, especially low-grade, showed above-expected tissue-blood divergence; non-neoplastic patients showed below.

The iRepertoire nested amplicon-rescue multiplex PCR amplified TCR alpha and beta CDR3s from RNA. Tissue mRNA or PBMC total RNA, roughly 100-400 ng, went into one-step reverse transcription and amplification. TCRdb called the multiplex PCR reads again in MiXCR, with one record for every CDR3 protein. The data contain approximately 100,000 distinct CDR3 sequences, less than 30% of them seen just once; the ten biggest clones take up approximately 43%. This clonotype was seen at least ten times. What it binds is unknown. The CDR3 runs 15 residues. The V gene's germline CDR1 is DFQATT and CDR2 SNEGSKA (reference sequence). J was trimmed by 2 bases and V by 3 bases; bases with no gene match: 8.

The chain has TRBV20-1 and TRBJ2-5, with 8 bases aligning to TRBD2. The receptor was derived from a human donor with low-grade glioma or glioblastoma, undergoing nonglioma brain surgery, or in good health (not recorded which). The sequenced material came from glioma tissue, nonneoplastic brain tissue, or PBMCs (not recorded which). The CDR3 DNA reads TGCAGTGCTAGTGTTAGCGGGGCAAAACAAGAGACCCAGTACTTC. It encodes CSASVSGAKQETQYF.